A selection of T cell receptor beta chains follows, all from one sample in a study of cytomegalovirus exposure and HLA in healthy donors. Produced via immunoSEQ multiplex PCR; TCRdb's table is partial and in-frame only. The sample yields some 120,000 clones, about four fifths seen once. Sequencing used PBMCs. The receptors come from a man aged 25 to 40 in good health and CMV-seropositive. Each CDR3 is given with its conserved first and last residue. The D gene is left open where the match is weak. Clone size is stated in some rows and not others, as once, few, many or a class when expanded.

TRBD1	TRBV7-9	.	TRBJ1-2	CASSTIGTDYGYTF	TGTGCCAGCAGCACGATAGGGACAGATTATGGCTACACCTTC
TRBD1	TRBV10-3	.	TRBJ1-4	CAISESRTGATNEKLFF	TGTGCCATCAGTGAGTCGCGGACAGGAGCAACTAATGAAAAACTGTTTTTT
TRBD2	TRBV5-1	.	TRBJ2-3	CASSLGAGGGSDTQYF	TGCGCCAGCAGCTTGGGAGCGGGAGGAGGTTCGGATACGCAGTATTTT
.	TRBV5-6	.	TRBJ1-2	CASSPGSGAYGYTF	TGTGCCAGCAGCCCCGGGAGCGGAGCCTATGGCTACACCTTC
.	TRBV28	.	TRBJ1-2	CASSLGGAWGPYEGYTF	TGTGCCAGCAGTTTGGGGGGTGCTTGGGGCCCCTATGAGGGCTACACCTTC
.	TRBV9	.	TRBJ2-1	CASSVGQSSYNEQFF	TGTGCCAGCAGCGTAGGACAGAGCTCCTACAATGAGCAGTTCTTC
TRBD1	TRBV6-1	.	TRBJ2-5	CASSDPGQGRETQYF	TGTGCCAGCAGTGATCCGGGACAGGGGCGAGAGACCCAGTACTTC
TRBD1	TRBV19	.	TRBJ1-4	CAAGQGGKLFF	TGTGCCGCGGGACAGGGTGGGAAACTGTTTTTT
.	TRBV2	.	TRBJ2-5	CASSEGRRQETQYF	TGTGCCAGCAGTGAAGGTCGGAGGCAAGAGACCCAGTACTTC
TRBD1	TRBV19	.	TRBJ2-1	CASSILDRGYNEQFF	TGTGCCAGTAGTATACTGGACAGGGGATACAATGAGCAGTTCTTC
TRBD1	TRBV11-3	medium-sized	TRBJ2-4	CASSSPTRDRQAKNIQYF	TGTGCCAGCAGCTCCCCAACACGGGACAGACAAGCCAAAAACATTCAGTACTTC
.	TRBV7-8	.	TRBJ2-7	CASSLAEAGEQYF	TGTGCCAGCAGCTTAGCGGAGGCAGGCGAGCAGTACTTC
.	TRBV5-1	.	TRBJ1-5	CASSEGGAEGGPQHF	TGCGCCAGCAGCGAGGGAGGGGCCGAAGGCGGGCCCCAGCATTTT
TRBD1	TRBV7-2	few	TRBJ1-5	CASSSDAGGQPQHF	TGTGCCAGCAGCTCAGACGCAGGGGGCCAGCCCCAGCATTTT
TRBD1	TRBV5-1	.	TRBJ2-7	CASSFRDRGTYEQYF	TGCGCCAGCAGCTTCCGGGACAGGGGCACCTACGAGCAGTACTTC
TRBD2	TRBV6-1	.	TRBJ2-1	CAGRLGLAGDEQFF	TGTGCCGGCAGATTGGGACTAGCGGGAGATGAGCAGTTCTTC
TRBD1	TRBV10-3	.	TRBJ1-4	CAIHRGLGEKLFF	TGTGCCATTCACAGGGGGCTGGGTGAAAAACTGTTTTTT